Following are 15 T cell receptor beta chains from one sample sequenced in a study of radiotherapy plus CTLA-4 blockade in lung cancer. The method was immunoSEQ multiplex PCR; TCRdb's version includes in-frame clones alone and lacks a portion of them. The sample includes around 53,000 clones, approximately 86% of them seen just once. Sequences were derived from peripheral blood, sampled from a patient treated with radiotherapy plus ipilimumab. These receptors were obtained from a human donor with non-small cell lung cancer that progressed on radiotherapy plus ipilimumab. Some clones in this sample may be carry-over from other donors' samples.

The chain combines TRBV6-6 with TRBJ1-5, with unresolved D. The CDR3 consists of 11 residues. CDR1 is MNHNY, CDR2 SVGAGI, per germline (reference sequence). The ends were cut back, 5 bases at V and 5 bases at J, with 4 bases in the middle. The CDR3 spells CASSQDQPQHF. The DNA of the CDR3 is TGTGCCAGCAGTCAGGATCAGCCCCAGCATTTT.

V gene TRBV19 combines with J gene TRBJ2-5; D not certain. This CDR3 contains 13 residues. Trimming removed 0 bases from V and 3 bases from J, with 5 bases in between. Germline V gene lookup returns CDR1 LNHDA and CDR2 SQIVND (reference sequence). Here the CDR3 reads CASSIEVEETQYF. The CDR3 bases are TGTGCCAGTAGTATAGAGGTAGAAGAGACCCAGTACTTC.

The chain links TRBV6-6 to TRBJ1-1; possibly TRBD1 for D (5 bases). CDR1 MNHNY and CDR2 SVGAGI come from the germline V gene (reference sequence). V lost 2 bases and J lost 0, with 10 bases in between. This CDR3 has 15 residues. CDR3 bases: TGTGCCAGCAGTTACGACAGAAGCATGAACACTGAAGCTTTCTTT. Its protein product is CASSYDRSMNTEAFF.

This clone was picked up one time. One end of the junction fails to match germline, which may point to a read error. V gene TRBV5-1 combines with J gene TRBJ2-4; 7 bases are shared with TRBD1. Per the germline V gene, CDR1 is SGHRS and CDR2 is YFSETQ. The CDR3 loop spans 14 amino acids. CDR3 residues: CASSLDRAKNIQYF. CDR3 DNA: TGCGCCAGCAGTTTGGACAGGGCCAAAAACATTCAGTACTTC. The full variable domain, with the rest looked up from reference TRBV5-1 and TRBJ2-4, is KAGVTQTPRYLIKTRGQQVTLSCSPISGHRSVSWYQQTPGQGLQFLFEYFSETQRNKGNFPGRFSGRQFSNSRSEMNVSTLELGDSALYLCASSLDRAKNIQYFGAGTRLSVL.

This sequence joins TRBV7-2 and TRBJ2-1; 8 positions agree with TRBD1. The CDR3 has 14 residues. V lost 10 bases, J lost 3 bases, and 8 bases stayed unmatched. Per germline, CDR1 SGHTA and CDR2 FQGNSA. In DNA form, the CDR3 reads TGTGCCAACACGGCAGGGGGCGGCTACAATGAGCAGTTCTTC. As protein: CANTAGGGYNEQFF.

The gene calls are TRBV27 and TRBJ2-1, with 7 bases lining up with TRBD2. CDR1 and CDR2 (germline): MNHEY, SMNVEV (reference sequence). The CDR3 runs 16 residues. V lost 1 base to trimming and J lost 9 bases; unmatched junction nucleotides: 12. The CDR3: CASSLLGGSRATEQFF. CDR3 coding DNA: TGTGCCAGCAGTTTATTAGGCGGGAGCCGAGCGACTGAGCAGTTCTTC.

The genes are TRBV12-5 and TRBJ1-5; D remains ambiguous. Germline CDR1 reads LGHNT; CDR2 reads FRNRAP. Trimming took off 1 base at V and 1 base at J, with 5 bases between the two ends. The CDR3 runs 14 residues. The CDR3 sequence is CASGLGLSNQPQHF. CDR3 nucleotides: TGTGCTAGTGGTTTGGGACTGAGCAATCAGCCCCAGCATTTT.

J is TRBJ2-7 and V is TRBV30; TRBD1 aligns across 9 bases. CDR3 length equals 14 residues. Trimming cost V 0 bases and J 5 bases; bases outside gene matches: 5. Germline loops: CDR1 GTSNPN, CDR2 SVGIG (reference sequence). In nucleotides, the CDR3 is TGTGCCTGGAGTGTTGGACAGGGGATGGACGAGCAGTACTTC. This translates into CAWSVGQGMDEQYF.

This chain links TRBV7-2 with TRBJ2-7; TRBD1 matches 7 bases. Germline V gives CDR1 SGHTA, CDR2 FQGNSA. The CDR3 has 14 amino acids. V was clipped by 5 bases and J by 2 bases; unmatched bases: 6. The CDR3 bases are TGTGCCAGCAGCCGCCCGGGGACAGCCTACGAGCAGTACTTC. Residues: CASSRPGTAYEQYF.

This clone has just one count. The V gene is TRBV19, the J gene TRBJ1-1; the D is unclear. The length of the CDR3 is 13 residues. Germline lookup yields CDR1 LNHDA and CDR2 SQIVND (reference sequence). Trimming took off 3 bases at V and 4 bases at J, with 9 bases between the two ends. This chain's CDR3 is CASSIGVRTEAFF. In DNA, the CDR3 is TGTGCCAGTAGTATCGGAGTCCGCACTGAAGCTTTCTTT.

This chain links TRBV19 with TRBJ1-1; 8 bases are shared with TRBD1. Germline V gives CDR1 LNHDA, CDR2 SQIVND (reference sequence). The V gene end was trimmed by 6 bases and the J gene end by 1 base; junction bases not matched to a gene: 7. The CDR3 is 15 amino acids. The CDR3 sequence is CASSGTGPGNTEAFF. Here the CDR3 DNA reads TGTGCCAGTAGCGGGACAGGCCCGGGGAACACTGAAGCTTTCTTT.

CDR3: CSVGRDRNTEAFF. CDR3 DNA sequence: TGCAGCGTTGGGAGGGACCGGAACACTGAAGCTTTCTTT. The V and J genes are TRBV29-1 and TRBJ1-1, with a tentative D call TRBD1 (5 bases). The CDR3 loop spans 13 amino acids. The germline V gene encodes CDR1 SQVTM and CDR2 ANQGSEA. V was cut by 4 bases and J by 1 base, with 10 bases left in between. The whole variable domain, filled in from reference TRBV29-1 and TRBJ1-1, reads SAVISQKPSRDICQRGTSLTIQCQVDSQVTMMFWYRQQPGQSLTLIATANQGSEATYESGFVIDKFPISRPNLTFSTLTVSNMSPEDSSIYLCSVGRDRNTEAFFGQGTRLTVV.

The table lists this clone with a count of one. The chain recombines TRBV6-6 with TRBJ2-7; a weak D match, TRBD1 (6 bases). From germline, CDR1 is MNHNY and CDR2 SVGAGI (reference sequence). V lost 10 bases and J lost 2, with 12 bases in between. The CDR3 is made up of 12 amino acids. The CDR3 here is CATGTPTYEQYF. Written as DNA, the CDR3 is TGTGCCACCGGGACACCGACCTACGAGCAGTACTTC.

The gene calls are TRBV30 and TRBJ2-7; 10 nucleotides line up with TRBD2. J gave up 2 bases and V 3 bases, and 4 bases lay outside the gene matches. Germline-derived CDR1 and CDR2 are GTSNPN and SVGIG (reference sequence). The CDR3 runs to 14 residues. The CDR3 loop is CAWSSLAGAYEQYF. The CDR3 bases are TGTGCCTGGAGCTCGCTAGCGGGGGCCTACGAGCAGTACTTC.

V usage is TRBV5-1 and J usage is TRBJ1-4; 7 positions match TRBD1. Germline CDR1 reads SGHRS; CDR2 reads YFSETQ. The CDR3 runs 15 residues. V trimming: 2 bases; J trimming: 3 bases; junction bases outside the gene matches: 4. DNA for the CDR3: TGCGCCAGCAGCTTATACAGGGGTGCTAATGAAAAACTGTTTTTT. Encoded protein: CASSLYRGANEKLFF.